These 8 T cell receptor beta chains share one sample of origin, sequenced in a study of T-cell memory formation after mild COVID-19. TCRdb independently ran MiXCR on the 5' RACE reads; one entry per CDR3 protein. Of 250,000 to 350,000 distinct CDR3 sequences listed, just under 20% are singletons. The sample was PBMCs or a T cell subset sorted from them (not recorded which). The receptors shown here come from a man younger than 35 who had mild COVID-19 (a few samples of this study predate the infection). Cell type and time point are not known.

Only a few counts were recorded for this clonotype. V usage is TRBV9 and J usage is TRBJ1-4, with 7 bases matching TRBD1. This CDR3 has 15 amino acids. V lost 4 bases and J lost 8; bases outside the gene matches: 11. Germline loops: CDR1 SGDLS, CDR2 YYNGEE. Here the CDR3 reads CASSRTGQVREKLFF. CDR3 DNA: TGTGCCAGCAGCCGTACTGGACAGGTGCGGGAAAAACTGTTTTTT. The full variable domain, in which reference TRBV9 and TRBJ1-4 provide the parts outside the CDR3, is DSGVTQTPKHLITATGQRVTLRCSPRSGDLSVYWYQQSLDQGLQFLIQYYNGEERAKGNILERFSAQQFPDLHSELNLSSLELGDSALYFCASSRTGQVREKLFFGSGTQLSVL.

This chain links TRBV5-1 with TRBJ1-2; 9 nucleotides line up with TRBD1. This CDR3 spans 15 amino acids. Looked up from germline, CDR1 is SGHRS and CDR2 is YFSETQ. Unmatched junction bases numbered 12, after V lost 4 bases and J lost 8 bases. This chain's CDR3 is CASSDPGQGARGYTF. For the CDR3, the DNA is TGCGCCAGCAGCGACCCGGGACAGGGAGCGCGGGGCTACACCTTC.

The chain is built from TRBV6-2 or TRBV6-3 and TRBJ2-5, with TRBD2 as a possible D gene (6 bases). The length of the CDR3 is 15 residues. V lost 3 bases and J 2 bases, leaving 13 bases between the germline ends. Germline V gives CDR1 MNHEY, CDR2 SVGEGT. The CDR3 region is CASSYWGVGQETQYF. The CDR3 region has the DNA TGTGCCAGCAGTTATTGGGGGGTCGGACAAGAGACCCAGTACTTC.

This clonotype was observed at least ten times. This rearrangement joins TRBV5-1 to TRBJ2-7, with 7 positions matching TRBD1. Germline values: CDR1 SGHRS, CDR2 YFSETQ. The CDR3 is 16 amino acids. J lost 3 bases, V lost 2 bases, and 11 bases had no gene match. DNA of the CDR3: TGCGCCAGCAGCTTTTCCCAGGGGGTCTCCGTCTACGAGCAGTACTTC. It encodes CASSFSQGVSVYEQYF. Full variable domain (outside the CDR3, taken from reference TRBV5-1 and TRBJ2-7): KAGVTQTPRYLIKTRGQQVTLSCSPISGHRSVSWYQQTPGQGLQFLFEYFSETQRNKGNFPGRFSGRQFSNSRSEMNVSTLELGDSALYLCASSFSQGVSVYEQYFGPGTRLTVT.

This clonotype was counted a few times. V gene TRBV6-2 or TRBV6-3 combines with J gene TRBJ2-5; maybe TRBD1 (6 bases). Germline CDR1 and CDR2: MNHEY and SVGEGT. This CDR3 contains 13 residues. Between the trimmed V and J ends, which lost 5 bases and 5 bases, there was a span of 12 bases. CDR3 loop: CASSRGHRETQYF. CDR3 in DNA: TGTGCCAGCAGTCGGGGACACCGGGAGACCCAGTACTTC.

The rearrangement joins TRBV4-3 to TRBJ1-4; D remains unclear. From germline, CDR1 is LGHNA and CDR2 YSLEER. CDR3 length: 17 amino acids. Deletions cut 1 base from V and 0 bases from J, with 12 bases between. The CDR3 region has the DNA TGCGCCAGCAGCCAAGGAGTGGAGGAAGCAACTAATGAAAAACTGTTTTTT. It is translated as CASSQGVEEATNEKLFF.

This clonotype was recorded a few times. The chain links TRBV7-6 to TRBJ2-3; 10 bases agree with TRBD2. The CDR3 extends over 17 amino acids. Germline CDR1 and CDR2: SGHVS and FNYEAQ. Trimming removed 5 bases from V and 3 bases from J; junction bases left unmatched: 11. In DNA, the CDR3 is TGTGCCAGCAGCCCCAGGATAGCGGGGGGAGGTACAGATACGCAGTATTTT. Its protein is CASSPRIAGGGTDTQYF.

V usage is TRBV7-9 and J usage is TRBJ2-1; D not certain. Germline V gene sequence: CDR1 SEHNR, CDR2 FQNEAQ (reference sequence). Trimming took 5 bases from V and 0 from J, leaving 14 bases between them. The CDR3 has 16 amino acids. CDR3 residues: CASSPRAASSYNEQFF. The CDR3 DNA follows: TGTGCCAGCAGCCCCCGGGCGGCTAGCTCCTACAATGAGCAGTTCTTC.